Sequencing of this T cell receptor (beta chain) was carried out in a study of shared clonotypes between healthy human individuals. The study, taken as a whole, reports: It was observed that approximately 5% of naive CD4 clonotypes were shared across four donors. Clonotype sharing across donors was expected to vary with sequencing depth.

This clone was detected once. The antigen remains unidentified. The CDR3 runs to 14 residues. Germline V CDR1 and CDR2: SEHNR, FQNEAQ (reference sequence). Trimming shortened V by 4 bases and J by 3 bases, and 9 bases separated the two germline ends. Several immunoSEQ 96-well plates shared each subset's DNA, each plate a replicate. The method was immunoSEQ multiplex PCR; TCRdb's version includes in-frame clones alone and lacks a portion of them. The sample includes about 1.1 million clones, 70% to 80% of them seen just once. Material: memory CD4+ T cells from PBMCs. The subset denotes: CD45RA-negative fraction. The receptor's source is a man aged 18 to 35 in good health. Some clones in this sample may be carry-over from other donors' samples. V is TRBV7-9 and J is TRBJ1-4, with D hard to call. The CDR3 reads CASSSVGSNEKLFF. As DNA, the CDR3 is TGTGCCAGCAGCTCTGTGGGGTCTAATGAAAAACTGTTTTTT.